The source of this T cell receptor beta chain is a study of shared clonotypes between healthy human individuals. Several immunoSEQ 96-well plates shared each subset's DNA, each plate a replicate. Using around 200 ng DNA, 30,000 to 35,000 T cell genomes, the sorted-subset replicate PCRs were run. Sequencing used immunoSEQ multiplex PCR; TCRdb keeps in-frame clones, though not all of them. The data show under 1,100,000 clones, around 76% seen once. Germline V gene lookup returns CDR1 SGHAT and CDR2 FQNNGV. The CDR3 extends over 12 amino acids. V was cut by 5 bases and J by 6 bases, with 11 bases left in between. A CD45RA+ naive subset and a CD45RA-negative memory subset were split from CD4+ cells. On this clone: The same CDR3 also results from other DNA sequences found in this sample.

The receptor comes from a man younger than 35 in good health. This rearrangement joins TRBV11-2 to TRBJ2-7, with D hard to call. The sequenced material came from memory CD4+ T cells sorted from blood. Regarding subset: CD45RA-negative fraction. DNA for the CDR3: TGTGCCAGCAGCCTAGGAGCACGCGAGCAGTACTTC. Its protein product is CASSLGAREQYF. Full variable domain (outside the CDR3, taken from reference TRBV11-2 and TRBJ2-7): EAGVAQSPRYKIIEKRQSVAFWCNPISGHATLYWYQQILGQGPKLLIQFQNNGVVDDSQLPKDRFSAERLKGVDSTLKIQPAKLEDSAVYLCASSLGAREQYFGPGTRLTVT.